The 2 T cell receptor beta chains below all came from one sample that was sequenced in a study of monozygotic twins with inflammatory bowel disease. TCRdb reanalyzed the 5' RACE reads, giving one entry per CDR3 protein sequence and no DNA. The table counts over 350,000 distinct CDR3 sequences; 2% to 3% lies in the top ten. The sequencing input was blood. These TCRs come from a human donor with ulcerative colitis or Crohn's disease, or a healthy co-twin of an affected twin (not recorded which).

This chain links TRBV6-1 with TRBJ1-1; TCRdb names TRBD1, which stays unverified in the absence of DNA. Germline CDR1 reads MNHNS; CDR2 reads SASEGT. The CDR3 length is 14 residues. CDR3 residues: CASKPMDSLTEAFF.

J is TRBJ1-6 and V is TRBV10-3; with no DNA, the TCRdb D assignment of TRBD1 cannot be verified. Germline CDR1 and CDR2: ENHRY and SYGVKD. This CDR3 has 15 residues. The CDR3 here is CAITLTPGGNSPLHF.